Listed below are T cell receptor beta chains from one sample, sequenced in a study of control samples from healthy donors and cancer patients. Using immunoSEQ multiplex PCR, the repertoire was profiled, and TCRdb retains in-frame clones only, with some absent. This sample has 85,000 to 110,000 clones, with around nine tenths found just once. The sample taken for sequencing was PBMCs. The receptors stem from a man aged 55-75 years with lung cancer. CDR3s include the opening cysteine and the closing phenylalanine or tryptophan. The D gene is left open where the match is weak. Some rows have no size entry. The others give once, few or many, or a class for an expanded clone.

j_gene	abundance	v_gene	d_gene	CDR3nt	CDR3aa
TRBJ2-7	.	TRBV6-5	TRBD2	TGTGCCAGCAGTTATTTGCGGGGGGGCTCCTACGAGCAGTACTTC	CASSYLRGGSYEQYF
TRBJ2-2	.	TRBV11-3	.	TGTGCCAGCAGCTCGTCCCGGTCGGGCGGGGAGCTGTTTTTT	CASSSSRSGGELFF
TRBJ1-2	.	TRBV24-1	.	TGTGCCACCAGTGACCCCGGAGTGGGTGAGGCTGGCTACACCTTC	CATSDPGVGEAGYTF
TRBJ1-4	.	TRBV24-1	.	TGTGCCACCAGTGAAATGGGGGGCGAAAAACTGTTTTTT	CATSEMGGEKLFF
TRBJ1-2	few	TRBV5-4	TRBD1	TGTGCCAGCAGCTTGAATGGGGACAGGAACTATGGCTACACCTTC	CASSLNGDRNYGYTF
TRBJ1-1	once	TRBV9	TRBD1	TGTGCCAGCAGCGTCAGGGACAGACAAACGAACACTGAAGCTTTCTTT	CASSVRDRQTNTEAFF
TRBJ1-1	once	TRBV6-6	.	TGTGCCAGCAGTTCCCTTTCGTTGACCACTGAAGCTTTCTTT	CASSSLSLTTEAFF
TRBJ1-6	.	TRBV5-1	.	TGCGCCAGCAGCTTGGATCAGTATAATTCACCCCTCCACTTT	CASSLDQYNSPLHF
TRBJ1-2	.	TRBV18	.	TGTGCCAGCTCCCGAGGGACAATATTTAACTATGGCTACACCTTC	CASSRGTIFNYGYTF
TRBJ2-3	.	TRBV10-1	TRBD1	TGCGCCAGCAGCTTAGGACAGGGTGCAGATACGCAGTATTTT	CASSLGQGADTQYF
TRBJ1-3	.	TRBV5-5	.	TGTGCCAGCAGCTTGACAGCCCAGGCCTCTGGAAACACCATATATTTT	CASSLTAQASGNTIYF
TRBJ1-2	.	TRBV3-1/TRBV3-2	TRBD1	TGTGCCAGCAGCCAGACAGGGGAGTATGGCTACACCTTC	CASSQTGEYGYTF
TRBJ1-2	.	TRBV6-6	.	TGTGCCAGCAGTTACGGCCGGACATATGGCTACACCTTC	CASSYGRTYGYTF
TRBJ2-4	.	TRBV18	.	TGTGCCAGCTCACCAAACGCTCCGGGCGTGATAGCCAAAAACATTCAGTACTTC	CASSPNAPGVIAKNIQYF
TRBJ1-1	.	TRBV5-6	.	TGTGCCAGCAGCTTTAAGTCCGAGGGACTGGTAGCTTTCTTT	CASSFKSEGLVAFF
TRBJ1-2	.	TRBV9	TRBD1	TGTGCCAGCAGCGGCCGACAGGGGTCTAACTATGACTACACCTTC	CASSGRQGSNYDYTF
TRBJ1-5	.	TRBV6-5	.	TGTGCCACCAGGACAGAAAATCAGCCCCAGCATTTT	CATRTENQPQHF
TRBJ2-3	.	TRBV7-9	.	TGTGCCAGCAGCTTAAGGTCAGGGGAGGATACGCAGTATTTT	CASSLRSGEDTQYF
TRBJ1-1	.	TRBV27	TRBD1	TGTGCCAGCAGTTTCCGCCGGGACAGCTTACGACCAGCTTTCTTT	CASSFRRDSLRPAFF
TRBJ2-6	.	TRBV27	.	TGTGCCAGCGGAGGGGTGAGCTCTGGGGCCAACGTCCTGACTTTC	CASGGVSSGANVLTF
TRBJ1-1	.	TRBV6-6	.	TGTGCCAGCAGTTACAGGACGGAAATTGAAGCTTTCTTT	CASSYRTEIEAFF
TRBJ2-2	.	TRBV5-1	.	TGCGCCAGCAGCTTGGTGGGGCGGTCCACCGGGGAGCTGTTTTTT	CASSLVGRSTGELFF
TRBJ1-5	.	TRBV11-2	.	TGTGCCAGCAGCTTAGTCGCAAGCCAGAGCAATCAGCCCCAGCATTTT	CASSLVASQSNQPQHF
TRBJ1-5	.	TRBV5-5	.	TGTGCCAGCAGCTTGGCCGGGGATGATCAGCCCCAGCATTTT	CASSLAGDDQPQHF
TRBJ2-5	.	TRBV5-1	.	TGCGCCAGCAGCCCGCAAGGGGCAGGGCGGGAGACCCAGTACTTC	CASSPQGAGRETQYF
TRBJ1-6	.	TRBV5-6	TRBD1	TGTGCCAGCAGCCGGGACAGGGGGCTTTTGAATTCACCCCTCCACTTT	CASSRDRGLLNSPLHF
TRBJ1-1	.	TRBV6-5	TRBD1	TGTGCCAGCACCTACACAGGGGCCCTCACTGAAGCTTTCTTT	CASTYTGALTEAFF
TRBJ1-1	medium-sized	TRBV9	TRBD1	TGTGCCAGCAGCGTAGTGGACAGGGGCAACACTGAAGCTTTCTTT	CASSVVDRGNTEAFF
TRBJ1-2	.	TRBV6-5	.	TGTGCCAGCAGTTTCACGGGACCCTATGGCTACACCTTC	CASSFTGPYGYTF
TRBJ2-1	.	TRBV6-5	.	TGTGCCAGCATCGAGAGCTCCTACAATGAGCAGTTCTTC	CASIESSYNEQFF
TRBJ2-6	.	TRBV3-1/TRBV3-2	.	TGTGCCAGCAGCCATGACCTTGGACGGACGAGCTCTGGGGCCAACGTCCTGACTTTC	CASSHDLGRTSSGANVLTF
TRBJ2-3	.	TRBV5-1	TRBD2	TGCGCCAGCAGCCGACTAGCGGGGGGCACAGATACGCAGTATTTT	CASSRLAGGTDTQYF
TRBJ1-1	.	TRBV2	.	TGTGCCAGCAGTCTAGGTCGAGAGACTGAAGCTTTCTTT	CASSLGRETEAFF
TRBJ2-3	.	TRBV5-6	.	TGTGCCAGCAGCTTGGCCGGGCAGTACGGAGATACGCAGTATTTT	CASSLAGQYGDTQYF
TRBJ2-2	.	TRBV29-1	TRBD1	TGCAGCGCTCTTGGACAGGGCCCCGAGGAGCTGTTTTTT	CSALGQGPEELFF
TRBJ2-3	.	TRBV3-1/TRBV3-2	.	TGTGCCAGCAGCCCCGGGAGGGGGCGGGGGTTTCCTACGCAGTATTTT	CASSPGRGRGFPTQYF
TRBJ1-2	.	TRBV7-9	.	TGTGCCAGCAGCTACCCTGGGGTGGATAATGGCTACACCTTC	CASSYPGVDNGYTF
TRBJ1-1	.	TRBV27	.	TGTGCCAGCAGTTTAGGCGGGAACACTGAAGCTTTCTTT	CASSLGGNTEAFF
TRBJ1-1	.	TRBV10-1	.	TGCGCCAGCGCCGGGACGGTGAACACTGAAGCTTTCTTT	CASAGTVNTEAFF
TRBJ1-1	.	TRBV6-5	.	TGTGCCAGCAGCGAGATGGACGGTGGGAACACTGAAGCTTTCTTT	CASSEMDGGNTEAFF
TRBJ2-3	.	TRBV5-1	.	TGCGCCAGCAGCTTGGCCGCGCAGGGGACAGATACGCAGTATTTT	CASSLAAQGTDTQYF
TRBJ1-1	.	TRBV5-5	TRBD1	TGTGCCAGCAGCCTAATGGACAGGGGGTACACTGAAGCTTTCTTT	CASSLMDRGYTEAFF
TRBJ1-2	.	TRBV2	.	TGTGCCAGCGGTTTAGGGGGGATGGTCGAAAATGGCTACACCTTC	CASGLGGMVENGYTF
TRBJ2-2	.	TRBV19	TRBD1	TGTGCCAGTACCCCCGACAGGGCCCCCACCGGGGAGCTGTTTTTT	CASTPDRAPTGELFF
TRBJ1-2	.	TRBV7-8	.	TGTGCCAGCAGCCCCGGCGGACCAACTAACTATGGCTACACCTTC	CASSPGGPTNYGYTF
TRBJ1-4	.	TRBV5-5	.	TGTGCCAGCAGCGAGGGGGGTGGTGAAAAACTGTTTTTT	CASSEGGGEKLFF
TRBJ1-1	few	TRBV7-2	TRBD1	TGTGCCAGCAGCTTTGGGACAGGAGCTGAAGCTTTCTTT	CASSFGTGAEAFF
TRBJ2-1	once	TRBV7-2	.	TGTGCCAGCAGCTGGGAGAGCTCCTACAATGAGCAGTTCTTC	CASSWESSYNEQFF
TRBJ1-4	.	TRBV6-2/TRBV6-3	.	TGTGCCAGCAGTAAATCAGGGGCTGAAAAACTGTTTTTT	CASSKSGAEKLFF